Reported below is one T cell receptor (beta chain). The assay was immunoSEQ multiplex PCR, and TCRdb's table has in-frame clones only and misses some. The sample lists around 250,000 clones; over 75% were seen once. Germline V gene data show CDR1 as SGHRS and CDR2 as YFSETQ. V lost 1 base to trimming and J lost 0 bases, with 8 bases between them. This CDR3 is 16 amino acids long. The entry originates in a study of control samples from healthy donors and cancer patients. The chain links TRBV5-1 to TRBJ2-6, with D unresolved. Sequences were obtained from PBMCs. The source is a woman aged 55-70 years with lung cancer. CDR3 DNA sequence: TGCGCCAGCAGCTTGAATCAGCTCTCTGGGGCCAACGTCCTGACTTTC. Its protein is CASSLNQLSGANVLTF. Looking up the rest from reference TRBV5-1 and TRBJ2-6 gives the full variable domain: KAGVTQTPRYLIKTRGQQVTLSCSPISGHRSVSWYQQTPGQGLQFLFEYFSETQRNKGNFPGRFSGRQFSNSRSEMNVSTLELGDSALYLCASSLNQLSGANVLTFGAGSRLTVL.